The 19 T cell receptor beta chains below all came from one sample that was sequenced in a study of circulating and synovial CD4+ cells in juvenile arthritis. Profiling relied on immunoSEQ multiplex PCR, and the TCRdb table lists in-frame clones only, not all of them. Of around 17,000 clones detected, around nine tenths appear once; the ten largest clones hold roughly 0.75%. The source material was CD4+ T cells from blood. These receptors were collected from a human donor with juvenile idiopathic arthritis.

CDR3 residues: CSVERQRETSGRVGETQYF. The CDR3 nucleotides are TGCAGCGTTGAGCGACAACGGGAGACTAGCGGGAGGGTCGGGGAGACCCAGTACTTC. The rearrangement links TRBV29-1 to TRBJ2-5; 14 bases map to TRBD2. The ends lost 3 bases at V and 5 bases at J; junction bases unmatched: 17. The CDR3 has 19 residues. Germline V gives CDR1 SQVTM, CDR2 ANQGSEA.

The V and J genes are TRBV6-5 and TRBJ2-7, with D uncertain. CDR1 and CDR2 (germline): MNHEY, SVGAGI. The CDR3 is 15 amino acids. Trimming removed 5 bases at V and 3 bases at J, with 17 bases between. The CDR3 region is CASSRALPPLYEQYF. CDR3 bases: TGTGCCAGCAGTCGAGCCTTACCTCCCCTCTACGAGCAGTACTTC.

This chain links TRBV11-2 with TRBJ2-3; D possibly corresponds to TRBD1 (7 bases). CDR3 length equals 16 residues. Trimming took off 8 bases at V and 5 bases at J, with 23 bases between the two ends. The germline gives CDR1 SGHAT, CDR2 FQNNGV. This CDR3 is CASVPQAGGGGDTQYF. The CDR3 DNA reads as TGTGCCAGCGTACCCCAAGCAGGGGGAGGAGGAGATACGCAGTATTTT. Using reference TRBV11-2 and TRBJ2-3 for the parts outside the CDR3, the full variable domain is EAGVAQSPRYKIIEKRQSVAFWCNPISGHATLYWYQQILGQGPKLLIQFQNNGVVDDSQLPKDRFSAERLKGVDSTLKIQPAKLEDSAVYLCASVPQAGGGGDTQYFGPGTRLTVL.

This chain uses TRBV7-8 with TRBJ1-4; D is unclear. The CDR3 has 16 residues. Germline CDR1 SGHVS, CDR2 FQNEAQ. With 0 bases removed from V and 8 bases from J, the gap between germline ends came to 16 bases. The DNA of the CDR3 is TGTGCCAGCAGCTTAGCGTTAAGGAAGGAGGGAGAAAAACTGTTTTTT. Encoded protein: CASSLALRKEGEKLFF.

The genes are TRBV5-1 and TRBJ2-2, with 13 positions matching TRBD2. The CDR3 consists of 15 residues. V lost 5 bases and J lost 4; bases outside the gene matches: 2. Germline V CDR1 and CDR2: SGHRS, YFSETQ. This CDR3 reads CASRLAGGITGELFF. As DNA, the CDR3 is TGCGCCAGCAGACTAGCGGGAGGGATCACCGGGGAGCTGTTTTTT.

The V gene is TRBV6-6, the J gene TRBJ1-2; TRBD1 agrees at 9 bases. CDR3 length: 15 residues. Germline V CDR1 and CDR2: MNHNY, SVGAGI (reference sequence). J gave up 7 bases and V 5 bases, and 11 bases lay outside the gene matches. The CDR3 DNA reads as TGTGCCAGCAGTGCTACAGGGGGCGGGTTGAGTGGCTACACCTTC. As protein: CASSATGGGLSGYTF.

The J gene is TRBJ1-1, the V gene TRBV6-1, with 7 bases that match TRBD1. CDR3 length: 14 amino acids. The V and J ends lost 7 bases and 2 bases, in that order; junction bases with no gene match: 7. Germline V gene sequence: CDR1 MNHNS, CDR2 SASEGT. The CDR3 reads CASTSRDSNTEAFF. CDR3 nucleotide sequence: TGTGCCAGCACCTCCCGGGACAGTAACACTGAAGCTTTCTTT.

The rearrangement uses TRBV5-4 and TRBJ1-1, with a tentative D call TRBD1 (6 bases). Germline CDR1 and CDR2: SGHNT and YYREEE (reference sequence). CDR3 length equals 15 residues. V lost 3 bases, J lost 3 bases, and 15 bases lay in between. The CDR3 loop is CASSSAGQGYTEAFF. CDR3 bases: TGTGCCAGCAGCTCAGCTGGGCAGGGGTACACTGAAGCTTTCTTT. The whole variable domain, filled in from reference TRBV5-4 and TRBJ1-1, reads ETGVTQSPTHLIKTRGQQVTLRCSSQSGHNTVSWYQQALGQGPQFIFQYYREEENGRGNFPPRFSGLQFPNYSSELNVNALELDDSALYLCASSSAGQGYTEAFFGQGTRLTVV.

This chain connects TRBV27 to TRBJ2-7; 9 bases match TRBD1. The CDR3 is made up of 16 amino acids. V gave up 0 bases and J gave up 3 bases; unmatched junction bases: 6. Germline loops: CDR1 MNHEY, CDR2 SMNVEV (reference sequence). The CDR3 sequence: CASSLSPGQGSYEQYF. CDR3 in DNA: TGTGCCAGCAGTTTATCCCCGGGACAGGGAAGCTACGAGCAGTACTTC.

The rearrangement joins TRBV11-3 to TRBJ2-3; no clear D. Germline V gives CDR1 SGHNT, CDR2 YENEEA. CDR3 length equals 13 residues. V lost 7 bases and J 2 bases, leaving 10 bases between the germline ends. CDR3 region: CASNPRYTDTQYF. CDR3 nucleotides: TGTGCCAGCAACCCCCGGTACACAGATACGCAGTATTTT. Complete variable domain (other parts from reference TRBV11-3 and TRBJ2-3): EAGVVQSPRYKIIEKKQPVAFWCNPISGHNTLYWYLQNLGQGPELLIRYENEEAVDDSQLPKDRFSAERLKGVDSTLKIQPAELGDSAVYLCASNPRYTDTQYFGPGTRLTVL.

This clone was seen more than once but under ten times. The chain links TRBV27 to TRBJ2-7, with D perhaps TRBD2 (5 bases). CDR3 size: 14 residues. V gave up 5 bases and J gave up 0 bases, with 11 bases separating them. Germline assignment: CDR1 MNHEY and CDR2 SMNVEV (reference sequence). CDR3 DNA: TGTGCCAGCAGTGCCAGAGGGAGCTCCTACGAGCAGTACTTC. Its protein is CASSARGSSYEQYF.

The CDR3 protein is CASSQDGMPNTGELFF. The CDR3 coding sequence is TGTGCCAGCAGCCAAGACGGGATGCCGAACACCGGGGAGCTGTTTTTT. The chain is built from TRBV4-2 and TRBJ2-2; tentative D call: TRBD2 (5 bases). With 0 bases removed from V and 0 bases from J, the gap between germline ends came to 8 bases. The CDR3 is 16 amino acids. Germline V gene sequence: CDR1 LGHNA, CDR2 YNFKEQ.

This chain connects TRBV15 to TRBJ1-5; TRBD1 matches 9 bases. There are 16 residues in the CDR3. V lost 0 bases and J lost 9; bases outside the gene matches: 9. CDR1 is LNHNV, CDR2 YYDKDF, per germline (reference sequence). CDR3 sequence: CATSRETGGLPWPQHF. DNA of the CDR3: TGTGCCACCAGCAGAGAAACAGGGGGCCTCCCCTGGCCCCAGCATTTT.

The chain combines TRBV7-9 with TRBJ2-1; 7 nucleotides line up with TRBD1. CDR1 and CDR2 (germline): SEHNR, FQNEAQ (reference sequence). The V and J ends lost 5 bases and 9 bases, in that order; junction bases with no gene match: 13. CDR3 length: 15 amino acids. For the CDR3, the DNA is TGTGCCAGCAGCACCGTGGGGTCATACAGGGGTGAGCAGTTCTTC. Its translation: CASSTVGSYRGEQFF.

On this clone itself: At one boundary the junction diverges from the germline segment, which might be a read error. This sample also contains other DNA sequences that code for the same CDR3. The J gene is TRBJ1-6, the V gene TRBV5-4; TRBD1 is a possible D gene (5 bases). CDR3 size: 14 residues. Germline loops: CDR1 SGHNT, CDR2 YYREEE (reference sequence). The CDR3 loop is CASSLAGVNSPPHF. DNA of the CDR3: TGTGCCAGCAGCTTGGCGGGGGTAAATTCACCCCCCCACTTT.

Details on this clone: One end of the junction fails to match germline, which may point to a read error. The sample has other DNA sequences that encode this CDR3 too. The rearrangement uses TRBV9 and TRBJ1-6, with 10 nucleotides matching TRBD1. Germline V CDR1 and CDR2: SGDLS, YYNGEE. The CDR3 is 16 residues long. The CDR3: CASSAGRDRGNSPLHF. The CDR3 DNA reads as TGTGCCAGCAGCGCGGGACGGGACAGGGGAAATTCCCCCCTCCACTTT. Variable domain in full (rest from reference TRBV9 and TRBJ1-6): DSGVTQTPKHLITATGQRVTLRCSPRSGDLSVYWYQQSLDQGLQFLIQYYNGEERAKGNILERFSAQQFPDLHSELNLSSLELGDSALYFCASSAGRDRGNSPLHFGNGTRLTVT.

This rearrangement joins TRBV19 to TRBJ2-1, with no clear D. Germline V lookup: CDR1 LNHDA, CDR2 SQIVND (reference sequence). Trimming removed 7 bases at V and 3 bases at J, with 4 bases between. The CDR3 spans 11 residues. In nucleotides, the CDR3 is TGTGCCAGTACAGACTACAATGAGCAGTTCTTC. Residues: CASTDYNEQFF.

This clone has only one observation. This chain joins TRBV5-1 and TRBJ2-5, with a tentative D call TRBD1 (6 bases). Trimming removed 4 bases from V and 2 bases from J, with 9 bases in between. CDR1 and CDR2 (germline): SGHRS, YFSETQ. The CDR3 length is 13 residues. The CDR3 region is CASSPGQQETQYF. The CDR3 nucleotides are TGCGCCAGCAGCCCGGGACAACAAGAGACCCAGTACTTC.

This clone was seen more than once but under ten times. The chain couples TRBV4-3 to TRBJ1-1, with 8 bases that match TRBD1. The CDR3 loop spans 14 amino acids. Germline loops: CDR1 LGHNA, CDR2 YSLEER. Germline trimming cut 4 bases from V and 5 bases from J; bases unmatched to any gene: 6. The CDR3 nucleotides are TGCGCCAGCAGCCTGGACAGGGCCTCAACTGAAGCTTTCTTT. Translation: CASSLDRASTEAFF.